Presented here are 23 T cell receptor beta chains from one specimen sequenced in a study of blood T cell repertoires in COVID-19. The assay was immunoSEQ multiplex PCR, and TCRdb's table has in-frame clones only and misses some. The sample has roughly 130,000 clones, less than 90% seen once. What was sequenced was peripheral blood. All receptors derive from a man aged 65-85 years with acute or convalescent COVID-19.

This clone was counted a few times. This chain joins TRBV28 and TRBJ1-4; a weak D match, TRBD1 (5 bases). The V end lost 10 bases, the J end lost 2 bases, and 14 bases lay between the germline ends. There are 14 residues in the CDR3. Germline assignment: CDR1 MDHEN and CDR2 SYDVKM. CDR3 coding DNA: TGTGCCACCTCGCGCGGGACCACTAATGAAAAACTGTTTTTT. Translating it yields CATSRGTTNEKLFF.

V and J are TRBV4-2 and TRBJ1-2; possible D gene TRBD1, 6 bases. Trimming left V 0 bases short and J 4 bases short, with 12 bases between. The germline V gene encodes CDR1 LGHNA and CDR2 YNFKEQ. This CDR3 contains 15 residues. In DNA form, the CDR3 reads TGTGCCAGCAGCCAAGAGGGGACAAGACCCTATGGCTACACCTTC. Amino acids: CASSQEGTRPYGYTF.

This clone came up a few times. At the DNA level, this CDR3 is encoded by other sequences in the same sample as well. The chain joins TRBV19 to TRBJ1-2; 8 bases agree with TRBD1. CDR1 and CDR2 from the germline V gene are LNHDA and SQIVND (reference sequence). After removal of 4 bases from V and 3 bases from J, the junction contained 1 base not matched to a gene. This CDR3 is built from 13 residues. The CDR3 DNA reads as TGTGCCAGTAGTACGGACAGGGACTATGGCTACACCTTC. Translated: CASSTDRDYGYTF. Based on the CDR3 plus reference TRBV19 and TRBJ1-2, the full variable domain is DGGITQSPKYLFRKEGQNVTLSCEQNLNHDAMYWYRQDPGQGLRLIYYSQIVNDFQKGDIAEGYSVSREKKESFPLTVTSAQKNPTAFYLCASSTDRDYGYTFGSGTRLTVV.

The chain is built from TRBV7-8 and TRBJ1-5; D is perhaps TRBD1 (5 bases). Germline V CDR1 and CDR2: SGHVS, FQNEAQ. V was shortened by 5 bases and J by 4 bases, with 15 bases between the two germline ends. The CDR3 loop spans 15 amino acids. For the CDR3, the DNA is TGTGCCAGCAGCCGAGAGGCGGGGGTAAATCAGCCCCAGCATTTT. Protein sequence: CASSREAGVNQPQHF.

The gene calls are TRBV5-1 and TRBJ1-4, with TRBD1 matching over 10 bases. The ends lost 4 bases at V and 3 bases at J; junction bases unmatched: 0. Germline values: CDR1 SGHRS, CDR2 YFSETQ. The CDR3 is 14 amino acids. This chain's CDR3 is CASSGTGANEKLFF. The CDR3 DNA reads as TGCGCCAGCAGCGGGACAGGGGCTAATGAAAAACTGTTTTTT.

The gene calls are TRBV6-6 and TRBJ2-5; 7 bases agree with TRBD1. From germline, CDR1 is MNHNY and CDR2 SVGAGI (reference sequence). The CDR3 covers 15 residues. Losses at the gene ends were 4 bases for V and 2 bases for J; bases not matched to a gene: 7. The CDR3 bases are TGTGCCAGCAGTTGGGGGACAGCTCCACAAGAGACCCAGTACTTC. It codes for CASSWGTAPQETQYF.

The CDR3 spells CASSFGGAENIQYF. The CDR3 nucleotides are TGTGCCAGCAGCTTCGGGGGGGCCGAAAACATTCAGTACTTC. The gene calls are TRBV7-2 and TRBJ2-4; 8 positions match TRBD2. The length of the CDR3 is 14 residues. The J segment lost 5 bases and the V segment lost 3 bases, leaving 3 bases of the junction unmatched. Germline CDR1 and CDR2: SGHTA and FQGNSA. The full variable domain, rest sourced from reference TRBV7-2 and TRBJ2-4, is GAGVSQSPSNKVTEKGKDVELRCDPISGHTALYWYRQSLGQGLEFLIYFQGNSAPDKSGLPSDRFSAERTGGSVSTLTIQRTQQEDSAVYLCASSFGGAENIQYFGAGTRLSVL.

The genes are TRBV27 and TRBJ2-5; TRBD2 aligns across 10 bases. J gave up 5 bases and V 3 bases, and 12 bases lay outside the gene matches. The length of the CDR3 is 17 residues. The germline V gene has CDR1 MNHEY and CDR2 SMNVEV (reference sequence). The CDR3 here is CASSFQRGGLEEETQYF. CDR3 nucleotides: TGTGCCAGCAGTTTCCAGCGGGGGGGCCTAGAGGAGGAGACCCAGTACTTC.

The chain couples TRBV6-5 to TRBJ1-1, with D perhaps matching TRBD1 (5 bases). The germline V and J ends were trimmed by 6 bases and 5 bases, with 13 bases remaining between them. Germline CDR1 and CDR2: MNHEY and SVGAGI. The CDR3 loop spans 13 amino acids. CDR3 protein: CASSAQTETEAFF. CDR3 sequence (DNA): TGTGCCAGCAGCGCCCAGACAGAGACTGAAGCTTTCTTT.

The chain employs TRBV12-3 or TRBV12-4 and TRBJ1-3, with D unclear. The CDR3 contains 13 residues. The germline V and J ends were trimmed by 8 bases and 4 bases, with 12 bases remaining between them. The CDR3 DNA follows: TGTGCCAGCCGCCCAACTAGCGGAAACACCATATATTTT. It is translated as CASRPTSGNTIYF.

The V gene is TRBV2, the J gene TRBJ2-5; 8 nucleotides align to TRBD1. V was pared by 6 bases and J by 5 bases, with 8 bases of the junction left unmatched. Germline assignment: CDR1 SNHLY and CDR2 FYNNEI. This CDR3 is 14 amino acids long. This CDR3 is CASRGQVLGETQYF. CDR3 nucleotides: TGTGCCAGCAGGGGACAGGTCCTGGGGGAGACCCAGTACTTC.

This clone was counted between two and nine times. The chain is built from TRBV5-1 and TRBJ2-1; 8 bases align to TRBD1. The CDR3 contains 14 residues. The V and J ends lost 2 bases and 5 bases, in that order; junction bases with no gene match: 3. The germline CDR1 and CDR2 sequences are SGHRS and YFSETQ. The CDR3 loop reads CASSLQGVNNEQFF. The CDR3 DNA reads TGCGCCAGCAGCTTACAGGGGGTTAACAATGAGCAGTTCTTC.

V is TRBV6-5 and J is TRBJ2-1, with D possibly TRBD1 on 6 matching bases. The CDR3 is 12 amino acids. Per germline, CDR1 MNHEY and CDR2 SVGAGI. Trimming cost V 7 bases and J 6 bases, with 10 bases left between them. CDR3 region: CASKTGFNEQFF. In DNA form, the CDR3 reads TGTGCCAGCAAAACAGGGTTCAATGAGCAGTTCTTC.

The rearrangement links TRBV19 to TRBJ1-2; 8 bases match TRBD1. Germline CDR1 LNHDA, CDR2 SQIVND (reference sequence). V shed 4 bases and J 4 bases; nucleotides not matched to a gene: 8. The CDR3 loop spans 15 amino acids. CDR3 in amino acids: CASSTRQGTSYGYTF. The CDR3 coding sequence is TGTGCCAGTAGTACCCGACAGGGGACGAGCTATGGCTACACCTTC.

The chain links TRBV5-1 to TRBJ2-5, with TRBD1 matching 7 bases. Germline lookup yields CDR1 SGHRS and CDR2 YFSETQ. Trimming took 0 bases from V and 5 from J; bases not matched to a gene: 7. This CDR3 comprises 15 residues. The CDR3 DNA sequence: TGCGCCAGCAGCTTGGGGGGGACAGACGGGGAGACCCAGTACTTC. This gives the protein CASSLGGTDGETQYF.

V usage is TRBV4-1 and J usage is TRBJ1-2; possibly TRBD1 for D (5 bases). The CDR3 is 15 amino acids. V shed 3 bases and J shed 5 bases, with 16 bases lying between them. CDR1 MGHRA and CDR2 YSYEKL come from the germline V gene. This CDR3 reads CASSQLPRVRYGYTF. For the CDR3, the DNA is TGCGCCAGCAGCCAGCTCCCCAGGGTCCGGTATGGCTACACCTTC.

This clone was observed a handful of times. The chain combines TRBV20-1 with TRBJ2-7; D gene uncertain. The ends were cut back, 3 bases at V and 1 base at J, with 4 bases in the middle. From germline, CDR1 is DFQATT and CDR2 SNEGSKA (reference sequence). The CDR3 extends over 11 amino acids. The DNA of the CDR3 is TGCAGTGCTAGGCAGTCCTACGAGCAGTACTTC. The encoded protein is CSARQSYEQYF.

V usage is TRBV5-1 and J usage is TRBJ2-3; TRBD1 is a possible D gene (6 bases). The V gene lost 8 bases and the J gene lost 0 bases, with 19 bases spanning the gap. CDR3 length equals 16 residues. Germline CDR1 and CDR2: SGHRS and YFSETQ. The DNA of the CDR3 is TGCGCCAGGTCCGAGGGACACCTACCTAGCACAGATACGCAGTATTTT. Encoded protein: CARSEGHLPSTDTQYF.

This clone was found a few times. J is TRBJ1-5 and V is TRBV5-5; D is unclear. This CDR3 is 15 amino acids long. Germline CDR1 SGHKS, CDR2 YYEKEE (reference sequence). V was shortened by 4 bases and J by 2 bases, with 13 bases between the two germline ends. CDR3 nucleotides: TGTGCCAGCAGCACTAACCCCGGGGGCAATCAGCCCCAGCATTTT. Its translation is CASSTNPGGNQPQHF. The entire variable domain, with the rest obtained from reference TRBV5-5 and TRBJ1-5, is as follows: DAGVTQSPTHLIKTRGQQVTLRCSPISGHKSVSWYQQVLGQGPQFIFQYYEKEERGRGNFPDRFSARQFPNYSSELNVNALLLGDSALYLCASSTNPGGNQPQHFGDGTRLSIL.

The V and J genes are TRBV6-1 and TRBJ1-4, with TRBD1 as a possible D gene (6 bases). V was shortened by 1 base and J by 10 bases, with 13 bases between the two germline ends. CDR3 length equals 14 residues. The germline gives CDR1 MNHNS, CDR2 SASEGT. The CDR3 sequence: CASSEGTGMGKLFF. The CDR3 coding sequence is TGTGCCAGCAGTGAAGGTACAGGGATGGGAAAACTGTTTTTT.

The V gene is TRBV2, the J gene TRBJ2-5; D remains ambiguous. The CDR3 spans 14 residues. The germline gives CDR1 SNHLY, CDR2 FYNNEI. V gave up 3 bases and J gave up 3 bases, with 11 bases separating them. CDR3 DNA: TGTGCCAGCAGTGATACGGCGGTCGAAGAGACCCAGTACTTC. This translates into CASSDTAVEETQYF.

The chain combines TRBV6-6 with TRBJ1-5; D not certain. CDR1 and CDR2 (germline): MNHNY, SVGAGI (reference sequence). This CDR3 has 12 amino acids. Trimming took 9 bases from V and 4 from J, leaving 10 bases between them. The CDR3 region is CASGQENQPQHF. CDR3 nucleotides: TGTGCCAGTGGCCAGGAAAATCAGCCCCAGCATTTT.

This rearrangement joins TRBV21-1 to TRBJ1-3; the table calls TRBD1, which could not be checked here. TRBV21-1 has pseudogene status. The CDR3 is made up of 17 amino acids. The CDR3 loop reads CASSKGYRGDSGNTIYF. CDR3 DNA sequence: TGTGCCAGCAGCAAAGGTTACAGGGGGGACTCTGGAAACACCATATATTTT.